The subject of this entry is one T cell receptor beta chain. This sample was taken from a study of tumor T cells in aggressive B-cell lymphoma. The length of the CDR3 is 14 residues. Per germline, CDR1 SGHTA and CDR2 FQGNSA. Trimming removed 6 bases from V and 7 bases from J; junction bases left unmatched: 5. Using immunoSEQ multiplex PCR, the repertoire was profiled, and TCRdb retains in-frame clones only, with some absent. The sample includes some 1,300 clones, roughly 84% seen only once; the top ten take 9.5% to 13%. This receptor was obtained from an adult with diffuse large B cell lymphoma. V and J are TRBV7-2 and TRBJ1-6, with 8 bases matching TRBD1. The sequencing input was tumor tissue. CDR3 protein: CASRQGTGNSPLHF. In DNA form, the CDR3 reads TGTGCCAGCAGACAAGGGACAGGAAATTCACCCCTCCACTTT.